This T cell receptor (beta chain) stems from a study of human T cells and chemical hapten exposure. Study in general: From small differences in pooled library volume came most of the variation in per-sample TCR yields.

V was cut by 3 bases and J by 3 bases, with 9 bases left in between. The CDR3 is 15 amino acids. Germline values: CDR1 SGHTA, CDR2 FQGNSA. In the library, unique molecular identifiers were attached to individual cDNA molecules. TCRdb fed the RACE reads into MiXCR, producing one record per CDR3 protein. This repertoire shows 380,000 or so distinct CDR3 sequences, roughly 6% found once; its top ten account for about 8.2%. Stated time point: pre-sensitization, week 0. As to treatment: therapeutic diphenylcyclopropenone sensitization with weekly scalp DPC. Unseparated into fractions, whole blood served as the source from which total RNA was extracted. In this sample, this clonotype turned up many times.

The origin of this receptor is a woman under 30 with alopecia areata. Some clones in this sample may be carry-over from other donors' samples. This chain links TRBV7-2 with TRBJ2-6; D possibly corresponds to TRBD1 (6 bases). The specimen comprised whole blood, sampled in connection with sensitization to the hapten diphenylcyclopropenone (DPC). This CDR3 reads CASSFTGLGANVLTF. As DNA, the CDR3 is TGTGCCAGCAGCTTTACAGGGCTTGGGGCCAACGTCCTGACTTTC. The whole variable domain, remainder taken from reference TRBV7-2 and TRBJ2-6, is GAGVSQSPSNKVTEKGKDVELRCDPISGHTALYWYRQSLGQGLEFLIYFQGNSAPDKSGLPSDRFSAERTGGSVSTLTIQRTQQEDSAVYLCASSFTGLGANVLTFGAGSRLTVL.